This T cell receptor beta chain emerged from a study of identical twins. A remark on this clonotype: Its antigen is still unknown. One end of the junction varies from germline; a read error may be responsible.

Study outcomes and limitations: With abundant cord blood beta clonotypes, insertions were fewer; memory repertoires showed no such pattern.

The germline V gene has CDR1 ENHRY and CDR2 SYGVKD. The CDR3 totals 14 residues. Unique molecular identifiers were present on the cDNA, and a universal primer site came from template switching. MiXCR was run by TCRdb on the 5' RACE reads, yielding one entry per CDR3 protein. Of about 530,000 distinct CDR3 sequences in the sample, around 15% were seen once. These data were likewise used in another study, on yellow fever vaccine responses in identical twins.

This clonotype originated in a woman aged 18-29 years in good health. The chain uses TRBV10-3 and TRBJ2-3; weak D call: TRBD1 (5 bases). The material sequenced was CD4+ T cells sorted from blood. The CDR3, as DNA: TGTCCCATCAGTGAGTTTGCAGGGCCAGATACGCAGTATTTT. This encodes CPISEFAGPDTQYF.